These 15 T cell receptor beta chains share one sample of origin, sequenced in a study of cytomegalovirus exposure and HLA in healthy donors. Primers for the PCR totalled 60 Vbeta and 13 Jbeta. Produced via immunoSEQ multiplex PCR; TCRdb's table is partial and in-frame only. The table lists about 34,000 clones. The sequencing sample was made of PBMCs. The receptor source for this set is a woman between 40 and 50 years old in good health and CMV-seropositive.

The chain recombines TRBV6-5 with TRBJ2-2, with a tentative D call TRBD1 (5 bases). Germline V gene lookup returns CDR1 MNHEY and CDR2 SVGAGI. V was trimmed by 6 bases and J by 6 bases, leaving 14 bases between them. The CDR3 covers 14 residues. For the CDR3, the DNA is TGTGCCAGCAGACCCGCAGGGTACGCCGGGGAGCTGTTTTTT. This sequence encodes CASRPAGYAGELFF.

V and J are TRBV5-6 and TRBJ2-1; D might be TRBD2 (6 bases). The germline V gene has CDR1 SGHDT and CDR2 YYEEEE. The CDR3 sequence is 14 residues long. Trimming left V 0 bases short and J 8 bases short, with 12 bases between. The CDR3 DNA reads TGTGCCAGCAGCTTGGTCGGGAGTAGGGATGAGCAGTTCTTC. This translates into CASSLVGSRDEQFF.

The V and J genes are TRBV30 and TRBJ1-5; D remains ambiguous. From germline, CDR1 is GTSNPN and CDR2 SVGIG (reference sequence). V was clipped by 3 bases and J by 9 bases, with 21 bases between them. The CDR3 totals 15 residues. CDR3 nucleotide sequence: TGTGCCTGGAGCGAAGACTACAGTCGGCGTTGGCCCCAGCATTTT. Residues: CAWSEDYSRRWPQHF. The whole variable domain, remainder taken from reference TRBV30 and TRBJ1-5, is SQTIHQWPATLVQPVGSPLSLECTVEGTSNPNLYWYRQAAGRGLQLLFYSVGIGQISSEVPQNLSASRPQDRQFILSSKKLLLSDSGFYLCAWSEDYSRRWPQHFGDGTRLSIL.

This chain joins TRBV14 and TRBJ1-6; D unclear. CDR1 is SGHDN, CDR2 FVKESK, per germline. V was shortened by 0 bases and J by 7 bases, with 4 bases between the two germline ends. The CDR3 runs to 13 residues. The CDR3 region has the DNA TGTGCCAGCAGCCAAGACGGGAATTCACCCCTCCACTTT. It specifies CASSQDGNSPLHF.

The chain links TRBV29-1 to TRBJ1-2; 10 bases line up with TRBD1. The CDR3 contains 12 residues. V lost 4 bases to trimming and J lost 4 bases; unmatched junction nucleotides: 0. CDR1 SQVTM and CDR2 ANQGSEA come from the germline V gene. The CDR3 here is CSVGTGGYGYTF. The CDR3 nucleotides are TGCAGCGTTGGGACAGGGGGCTATGGCTACACCTTC.

The chain links TRBV6-6 to TRBJ2-7, with a weak D call TRBD1 (6 bases). The V end was cut by 3 bases, the J end by 5 bases, with 14 bases between. CDR1 and CDR2 (germline): MNHNY, SVGAGI (reference sequence). The CDR3 is 14 amino acids. The CDR3 DNA reads TGTGCCAGCAGTTATTGGGGGCCGTCGGACGAGCAGTACTTC. The encoded protein is CASSYWGPSDEQYF.

V is TRBV6-5 and J is TRBJ2-1; 8 bases map to TRBD2. The V gene's germline CDR1 is MNHEY and CDR2 SVGAGI. The junction had 6 bases not matched to a gene; V was cut back by 8 bases and J by 3 bases. The CDR3 has 14 residues. This CDR3 is CASGTSGGYNEQFF. Here the CDR3 DNA reads TGTGCCAGCGGAACTAGCGGTGGCTACAATGAGCAGTTCTTC.

This chain connects TRBV5-4 to TRBJ2-3; D gene uncertain. CDR1 is SGHNT, CDR2 YYREEE, per germline (reference sequence). This CDR3 region has 12 residues. The ends were cut back, 1 base at V and 11 bases at J, with 11 bases in the middle. The CDR3 protein is CASSLSTGWQYF. CDR3 bases: TGTGCCAGCAGCTTGAGTACCGGTTGGCAGTATTTT.

The chain has TRBV5-1 and TRBJ1-2; 10 positions agree with TRBD1. CDR1 SGHRS and CDR2 YFSETQ come from the germline V gene. This CDR3 spans 13 amino acids. The ends lost 3 bases at V and 7 bases at J; junction bases unmatched: 3. The chain's CDR3 is CASSSGTGAGYTF. The CDR3 DNA follows: TGCGCCAGCAGCTCCGGGACAGGGGCTGGCTACACCTTC.

The chain recombines TRBV30 with TRBJ1-5; D may be TRBD1 (5 bases). CDR1 and CDR2 (germline): GTSNPN, SVGIG (reference sequence). CDR3 length: 12 residues. Trimming pared 4 bases from V and 11 bases from J, leaving 15 bases between. The CDR3 here is CAWTVEGSAQHF. CDR3 in DNA: TGTGCCTGGACTGTGGAGGGGTCCGCCCAGCATTTT. Based on the CDR3 plus reference TRBV30 and TRBJ1-5, the full variable domain is SQTIHQWPATLVQPVGSPLSLECTVEGTSNPNLYWYRQAAGRGLQLLFYSVGIGQISSEVPQNLSASRPQDRQFILSSKKLLLSDSGFYLCAWTVEGSAQHFGDGTRLSIL.

The V call is TRBV5-6, the J call TRBJ2-1; 8 nucleotides agree with TRBD2. The CDR3 runs to 16 residues. The germline V gene has CDR1 SGHDT and CDR2 YYEEEE. V shed 4 bases and J 3 bases; nucleotides not matched to a gene: 9. This CDR3 is CASSGILAVVYNEQFF. As DNA, the CDR3 is TGTGCCAGCAGCGGAATACTAGCGGTAGTCTACAATGAGCAGTTCTTC. The full variable domain, with the rest looked up from reference TRBV5-6 and TRBJ2-1, is DAGVTQSPTHLIKTRGQQVTLRCSPKSGHDTVSWYQQALGQGPQFIFQYYEEEERQRGNFPDRFSGHQFPNYSSELNVNALLLGDSALYLCASSGILAVVYNEQFFGPGTRLTVL.

The chain has TRBV4-2 and TRBJ2-2, with 7 positions matching TRBD2. Germline assignment: CDR1 LGHNA and CDR2 YNFKEQ. The CDR3 totals 15 residues. V was pared by 1 base and J by 2 bases, with 1 base of the junction left unmatched. In nucleotides, the CDR3 is TGTGCCAGCAGCCAAGCTAGCGGTAACACCGGGGAGCTGTTTTTT. As protein: CASSQASGNTGELFF.

The gene calls are TRBV6-5 and TRBJ2-1; 8 bases line up with TRBD2. Germline V gene data show CDR1 as MNHEY and CDR2 as SVGAGI. Trimming removed 0 bases from V and 7 bases from J; junction bases left unmatched: 8. The CDR3 is 16 amino acids. CDR3 residues: CASSYSPTGGRNEQFF. The CDR3 region has the DNA TGTGCCAGCAGTTACTCCCCTACGGGAGGGAGGAATGAGCAGTTCTTC.

This chain connects TRBV7-9 to TRBJ1-4, with 8 bases fitting TRBD1. Germline-derived CDR1 and CDR2 are SEHNR and FQNEAQ (reference sequence). Trimming took 6 bases from V and 6 from J; bases not matched to a gene: 6. This CDR3 spans 14 amino acids. CDR3 nucleotide sequence: TGTGCCAGCAGTCGACAGGGGACACATGAAAAACTGTTTTTT. This sequence encodes CASSRQGTHEKLFF.

This chain joins TRBV4-1 and TRBJ1-1, with D perhaps matching TRBD1 (6 bases). Trimming shortened V by 0 bases and J by 4 bases, and 12 bases separated the two germline ends. In germline, CDR1 is MGHRA, CDR2 YSYEKL. This CDR3 contains 15 residues. CDR3 protein: CASSQDPGGGTEAFF. CDR3 nucleotides: TGCGCCAGCAGCCAAGATCCGGGGGGCGGCACTGAAGCTTTCTTT.